The count of the clone carrying this T cell receptor (beta chain) is one. Sequenced by immunoSEQ multiplex PCR; TCRdb stores in-frame clones only, minus some. Among roughly 1 million clones listed, 75% to 80% were seen once. These data come from a study of shared clonotypes between healthy human individuals. The CDR3 length is 15 residues. CDR1 is SGHNT and CDR2 is YYREEE in the germline V gene (reference sequence). Losses at the gene ends were 5 bases for V and 5 bases for J; bases not matched to a gene: 6. The TCR originated in a man aged 18 to 29 in good health. Some clones in this sample may be carry-over from other donors' samples. The chain couples TRBV5-4 to TRBJ2-2; the match to TRBD2 covers 10 bases. Sequenced: memory CD4+ T cells from PBMCs. As to subset: CD45RA-negative fraction. The CDR3 here is CASSSTSGQTGELFF. The CDR3 DNA is TGTGCCAGCAGTTCGACTAGCGGGCAAACCGGGGAGCTGTTTTTT.